This is a list of T cell receptor beta chains from one sample in a study of beta chain features in type 1 diabetes. The method was immunoSEQ multiplex PCR; TCRdb's version includes in-frame clones alone and lacks a portion of them. Here the sample spans about 300,000 clones, roughly 8% being singletons. What was sequenced was central memory CD4+ T cells from blood. The receptor set was obtained from a woman in her late teens or twenties in good health. Both conserved end residues are part of each CDR3. D genes are given only for firm matches. Clone sizes are given selectively: once, few, many, or a class where the clone is expanded.

cdr3_aa: CASSWGAANTGELFF
cdr3_nt: TGTGCCAGCTCATGGGGGGCAGCGAACACCGGGGAGCTGTTTTTT
v_call: TRBV18
d_call: -
clone_size: -
j_call: TRBJ2-2

cdr3_aa: CAWSVKAGGYNEQFF
cdr3_nt: TGTGCCTGGAGTGTAAAGGCGGGGGGCTACAATGAGCAGTTCTTC
v_call: TRBV30
d_call: TRBD2
clone_size: many
j_call: TRBJ2-1

cdr3_aa: CASSARGTSGRYEQFF
cdr3_nt: TGTGCCAGCAGCGCCCGGGGGACTAGCGGGAGATATGAGCAGTTCTTC
v_call: TRBV7-2
d_call: TRBD2
clone_size: few
j_call: TRBJ2-1

cdr3_aa: CASRTPGLAGVNEQFF
cdr3_nt: TGTGCCAGCAGGACACCGGGACTAGCGGGAGTCAATGAGCAGTTCTTC
v_call: TRBV11-2
d_call: TRBD2
clone_size: -
j_call: TRBJ2-1

cdr3_aa: CASSLEAGGETQYF
cdr3_nt: TGTGCCAGCAGCTTAGAGGCGGGAGGGGAGACCCAGTACTTC
v_call: TRBV11-2
d_call: TRBD2
clone_size: few
j_call: TRBJ2-5

cdr3_aa: CASSLRGLSQPQHF
cdr3_nt: TGTGCCAGCAGCCTAAGGGGGCTGAGTCAGCCCCAGCATTTT
v_call: TRBV7-2
d_call: TRBD1
clone_size: many
j_call: TRBJ1-5

cdr3_aa: CASRGLATNEKLFF
cdr3_nt: TGTGCCAGCAGGGGTTTAGCAACTAATGAAAAACTGTTTTTT
v_call: TRBV6-6
d_call: -
clone_size: few
j_call: TRBJ1-4

cdr3_aa: CASSYSGARLAFF
cdr3_nt: TGTGCCAGCAGTTACTCGGGTGCCCGACTGGCTTTCTTT
v_call: TRBV6-5
d_call: -
clone_size: -
j_call: TRBJ1-1

cdr3_aa: CASSPYTGANIQYF
cdr3_nt: TGTGCCAGCAGCCCATATACAGGGGCGAACATTCAGTACTTC
v_call: TRBV11-2
d_call: TRBD1
clone_size: few
j_call: TRBJ2-4

cdr3_aa: CAWRAGATRFF
cdr3_nt: TGTGCCTGGAGGGCAGGGGCTACCCGGTTCTTC
v_call: TRBV30
d_call: -
clone_size: few
j_call: TRBJ2-1

cdr3_aa: CAIGGTGAPWDEQYF
cdr3_nt: TGTGCCATCGGCGGGACAGGGGCGCCATGGGACGAGCAGTACTTC
v_call: TRBV10-3
d_call: TRBD1
clone_size: -
j_call: TRBJ2-7

cdr3_aa: CASSPTGWEKLFF
cdr3_nt: TGTGCCAGCAGCCCTACAGGGTGGGAAAAACTGTTTTTT
v_call: TRBV5-6
d_call: -
clone_size: -
j_call: TRBJ1-4

cdr3_aa: CASSFTGGRETQYF
cdr3_nt: TGTGCCAGCAGCTTTACAGGGGGCAGGGAGACCCAGTACTTC
v_call: TRBV5-4
d_call: TRBD1
clone_size: -
j_call: TRBJ2-5

cdr3_aa: CASSYSTGNYEQYF
cdr3_nt: TGTGCCAGCAGTTACTCGACAGGGAACTACGAGCAGTACTTC
v_call: TRBV6-6
d_call: TRBD1
clone_size: many
j_call: TRBJ2-7

cdr3_aa: CASSQVGVREKLFF
cdr3_nt: TGCGCCAGCAGCCAAGTCGGGGTTAGAGAAAAACTGTTTTTT
v_call: TRBV4-3
d_call: -
clone_size: few
j_call: TRBJ1-4

cdr3_aa: CASSQAPLAPNEQFF
cdr3_nt: TGCGCCAGCAGCCAAGCCCCACTAGCCCCCAATGAGCAGTTCTTC
v_call: TRBV4-3
d_call: -
clone_size: few
j_call: TRBJ2-1

cdr3_aa: CASSPPGNDNEQFF
cdr3_nt: TGTGCCAGCTCACCACCGGGGAACGACAATGAGCAGTTCTTC
v_call: TRBV18
d_call: -
clone_size: few
j_call: TRBJ2-1

cdr3_aa: CAWMNLGGDGYTF
cdr3_nt: TGTGCCTGGATGAACTTGGGAGGTGATGGCTACACCTTC
v_call: TRBV30
d_call: -
clone_size: -
j_call: TRBJ1-2

cdr3_aa: CASSPDRGNTEAFF
cdr3_nt: TGTGCCAGCAGCCCGGACAGGGGGAACACTGAAGCTTTCTTT
v_call: TRBV7-9
d_call: TRBD1
clone_size: many
j_call: TRBJ1-1

cdr3_aa: CASRAQGSGANVLTF
cdr3_nt: TGTGCCAGCAGGGCACAGGGGTCTGGGGCCAACGTCCTGACTTTC
v_call: TRBV6-6
d_call: TRBD1
clone_size: -
j_call: TRBJ2-6

cdr3_aa: CASSSAARAQAFF
cdr3_nt: TGTGCCAGCAGCTCCGCGGCCAGGGCCCAAGCTTTCTTT
v_call: TRBV7-2
d_call: -
clone_size: few
j_call: TRBJ1-1

cdr3_aa: CASSLDPSSNEQFF
cdr3_nt: TGTGCCAGCAGCTTAGATCCGTCGAGTAATGAGCAGTTCTTC
v_call: TRBV7-2
d_call: -
clone_size: few
j_call: TRBJ2-1

cdr3_aa: CATSNRDRGSLGYGYTF
cdr3_nt: TGTGCCACCAGCAACAGGGACAGGGGCTCCCTGGGCTATGGCTACACCTTC
v_call: TRBV15
d_call: TRBD1
clone_size: -
j_call: TRBJ1-2

cdr3_aa: CAWREFSGYGYTF
cdr3_nt: TGTGCCTGGAGGGAATTCTCGGGCTATGGCTACACCTTC
v_call: TRBV30
d_call: -
clone_size: few
j_call: TRBJ1-2

cdr3_aa: CAWGTSGSFGELFF
cdr3_nt: TGTGCCTGGGGGACTAGCGGGAGTTTCGGGGAGCTGTTTTTT
v_call: TRBV30
d_call: TRBD2
clone_size: few
j_call: TRBJ2-2

cdr3_aa: CATSRDKYTGSVAGELFF
cdr3_nt: TGTGCCACCAGCAGAGATAAATACACAGGGTCGGTCGCCGGGGAGCTGTTTTTT
v_call: TRBV15
d_call: -
clone_size: many
j_call: TRBJ2-2

cdr3_aa: CASSSWGRGPEAFF
cdr3_nt: TGTGCCAGCAGCTCATGGGGCAGGGGGCCTGAAGCTTTCTTT
v_call: TRBV7-9
d_call: TRBD1
clone_size: few
j_call: TRBJ1-1

cdr3_aa: CASSVDGSIGTQYF
cdr3_nt: TGTGCCAGCAGCGTAGACGGAAGCATAGGGACCCAGTACTTC
v_call: TRBV9
d_call: -
clone_size: few
j_call: TRBJ2-5

cdr3_aa: CASSQDFRENEKLFF
cdr3_nt: TGCGCCAGCAGCCAAGATTTCCGGGAGAATGAAAAACTGTTTTTT
v_call: TRBV4-3
d_call: -
clone_size: -
j_call: TRBJ1-4

cdr3_aa: CASRKPEPGANVLTF
cdr3_nt: TGTGCCAGCAGAAAACCCGAGCCTGGGGCCAACGTCCTGACTTTC
v_call: TRBV27
d_call: -
clone_size: -
j_call: TRBJ2-6

cdr3_aa: CSALTGVRLAFF
cdr3_nt: TGCAGCGCTCTGACAGGGGTCCGGCTAGCTTTCTTT
v_call: TRBV29-1
d_call: TRBD1
clone_size: few
j_call: TRBJ1-1

cdr3_aa: CASSPGPGGNQPQHF
cdr3_nt: TGTGCCAGCAGCCCGGGACCGGGGGGTAATCAGCCCCAGCATTTT
v_call: TRBV7-9
d_call: -
clone_size: -
j_call: TRBJ1-5

cdr3_aa: CASGQGVHSNQPQHF
cdr3_nt: TGCGCCAGCGGACAGGGGGTGCATAGCAATCAGCCCCAGCATTTT
v_call: TRBV23-1
d_call: TRBD1
clone_size: few
j_call: TRBJ1-5

cdr3_aa: CAWSGASVSGANVLTF
cdr3_nt: TGTGCCTGGAGTGGGGCTTCGGTCTCTGGGGCCAACGTCCTGACTTTC
v_call: TRBV30
d_call: -
clone_size: -
j_call: TRBJ2-6

cdr3_aa: CASSSFREVETQYF
cdr3_nt: TGTGCCAGCAGCTCATTCAGGGAGGTGGAGACCCAGTACTTC
v_call: TRBV7-9
d_call: -
clone_size: many
j_call: TRBJ2-5

cdr3_aa: CASSPGQKETQYF
cdr3_nt: TGTGCCAGCTCACCCGGGCAGAAAGAGACCCAGTACTTC
v_call: TRBV18
d_call: -
clone_size: few
j_call: TRBJ2-5

cdr3_aa: CASSPRGRDTDTQYF
cdr3_nt: TGTGCCAGCAGCCCACGAGGGAGAGACACAGATACGCAGTATTTT
v_call: TRBV7-9
d_call: -
clone_size: -
j_call: TRBJ2-3

cdr3_aa: CASSWTGNEKLFF
cdr3_nt: TGCGCCAGCAGTTGGACAGGGAATGAAAAACTGTTTTTT
v_call: TRBV4-3
d_call: TRBD1
clone_size: few
j_call: TRBJ1-4

cdr3_aa: CASSVHVRVAGELFF
cdr3_nt: TGTGCCAGTAGTGTTCATGTGAGGGTCGCCGGGGAGCTGTTTTTT
v_call: TRBV19
d_call: -
clone_size: few
j_call: TRBJ2-2

cdr3_aa: CASSLEFSTDTQYF
cdr3_nt: TGTGCCAGCAGCTTGGAGTTCAGCACAGATACGCAGTATTTT
v_call: TRBV5-4
d_call: -
clone_size: many
j_call: TRBJ2-3

cdr3_aa: CASSNPGQGLETQYF
cdr3_nt: TGTGCCAGCAGCAATCCGGGACAGGGGTTGGAGACCCAGTACTTC
v_call: TRBV7-2
d_call: TRBD1
clone_size: -
j_call: TRBJ2-5

cdr3_aa: CASSQRYTEQYF
cdr3_nt: TGTGCCAGCAGCCAACGCTACACCGAGCAGTACTTC
v_call: TRBV7-9
d_call: -
clone_size: many
j_call: TRBJ2-7

cdr3_aa: CASSFASSGANVLTF
cdr3_nt: TGTGCCAGCAGTTTCGCCTCCTCTGGGGCCAACGTCCTGACTTTC
v_call: TRBV27
d_call: -
clone_size: many
j_call: TRBJ2-6

cdr3_aa: CSVGVPGYEQYF
cdr3_nt: TGCAGCGTTGGCGTCCCCGGCTACGAGCAGTACTTC
v_call: TRBV29-1
d_call: -
clone_size: -
j_call: TRBJ2-7

cdr3_aa: CASSPTGQGLDEQFF
cdr3_nt: TGTGCCAGCAGCCCAACGGGACAGGGGCTGGATGAGCAGTTCTTC
v_call: TRBV7-3
d_call: TRBD1
clone_size: few
j_call: TRBJ2-1